The present T cell receptor beta chain was sequenced within a study of T cells in Graves' hyperthyroidism and ophthalmopathy. Study observations and caveats: Ophthalmopathy cases were set apart from stable hyperthyroidism by a 13 V-J model. Most thyroid clonotypes expanded above 0.001 appeared in blood too.

Amplification of TCR beta CDR3 regions was performed using RNA transcripts as template. With the HTBI primer set, the TCR CDR3 went through a first round of RT-PCR. TCRdb recomputed calls from the multiplex PCR reads with MiXCR, one row per CDR3 protein. The sample contains approximately 95,000 distinct CDR3 sequences, about 37% of which appear only once. These patients, aged 18 to 65, had recently diagnosed hyperthyroidism lasting under 2 months. Uncontrolled infection, other autoimmune disease, pregnancy or lactation led to exclusion. This CDR3 region has 15 residues. From germline, CDR1 is SGHVT and CDR2 SQSDAQ. Regarding this clonotype: Its antigen is not known. A junction end diverges from the germline sequence, so it may reflect a read error.

This clonotype was obtained from a woman aged 30 to 39 with Graves' hyperthyroidism. The chain carries TRBV7-4 and TRBJ2-5; the D gene is possibly TRBD2 (6 bases). What was sequenced was peripheral blood or thyroid tissue (not recorded which). The chain's CDR3 is CASSHGTHYQETRYF. The CDR3 nucleotides are TGTGCCAGCAGCCACGGGACTCACTACCAAGAGACCCGGTACTTC.